The T cell receptor (beta chain) under discussion was sequenced for a study of cytomegalovirus exposure and HLA in healthy donors (dated by TCRdb to the late 2010s). About the investigation overall: An earlier analysis of 550 to 700 of the donors reported more than 250 Gb of sequence data and more than 90 million unique TCR beta sequences from about 200 million T cells. The study was designed to test whether signatures of past pathogen exposure could be identified by cataloging public T cell receptors. On average, roughly 240,000 unique TCR beta nucleotide sequences were sequenced per donor among a few hundred genotyped donors of the cohort, with around 19% of those sequences being non-productive. To decide whether each TCR beta V gene segment behaved as functional or pseudogenic, an earlier analysis of some 570 of the donors relied on high-throughput TCR beta sequencing. The T cell repertoires of 700 or so subjects were profiled by immunosequencing and related to cytomegalovirus serostatus. Alongside the repertoire data, information on donor age, sex, ethnicity and CMV serostatus was compiled. All discovery cohort repertoires had been generated on a single sequencing platform. Roughly five DR-DQ haplotypes were handled as single units for association and clustering, since linkage in the cohort was strong. The study combined high-throughput TCR immunosequencing, statistical association of individual TCRs with disease status, and machine learning to predict cytomegalovirus infection status. Typing coverage differed by locus: A, B, C, DRB1 and DQB1 were typed in roughly 629-630 donors, DQA1 in approximately 520, DPA1 in around 580, and DPB1 in 450 to 480. Genome-wide SNP genotypes for about 65% of the 666 donors were used in a later genetic analysis, which treated that subset as a discovery cohort. Both class I and class II loci were covered by HLA typing, at four-digit resolution. Rather than drawing on any new phenotypic data, the later analysis identified candidate immune exposures from TCR beta sequences and the way those sequences occurred across donors. A later analysis re-analyzed previously published TCR beta repertoires from roughly 690 donors and added high-resolution HLA genotyping to study TCR occurrence patterns. Besides the first cohort of 666 subjects, a separate validation cohort made up of roughly 130 different subjects was used. Of the 398 genotyped donors, 75% to 85% were placed in the genetic ancestry cluster associated with self-reported Caucasian donors. An early release covering over 500 HLA-typed donors comprised about 300 gigabases of sequencing data and around 80 million unique TCR sequences. What the authors observed across the whole study: Strong co-occurrence of HLA alleles, especially DR and DQ, made assigning TCR associations to individual alleles difficult. Because counts were too low, approximately 15 rarely observed V segments, including chromosome 9 orphons, were excluded from the earlier analysis of some 540 of the donors. In a later analysis, the rate of TCR association differed among HLA loci, with DRB1 alleles having the most associated TCRs and HLA-C alleles having the fewest. In a later analysis, several top co-occurrence clusters were reported to appear linked to parvovirus B19, influenza, CMV and Epstein-Barr virus. Cytomegalovirus status was reported to be diagnosed by the classifier with high specificity and sensitivity in both the original and validation cohorts. The presence/absence analyses assumed that sequencing depth was roughly uniform across donors, and that assumption may not be true. CMV serostatus was the only immune exposure information available for the cohort. Most TCR sequences were observed very rarely across donors, whereas some public TCRs were present in many individuals. A cluster of highly shared sequence variants was judged likely to be a technical artifact of the sequencing pipeline. A further reported finding was that TCR beta sequences accurately predicted the HLA-A and HLA-B alleles for most subjects in the first cohort. In a later analysis, HLA-associated TCR beta chains were found to be more clonally expanded and to have lower generation probabilities than equally common non-associated chains. In this cohort, only TCR beta chains were sequenced, and detectable features were limited by the absence of alpha or paired-chain data. According to a later genetic analysis, donors in an Asian-associated ancestry cluster had fewer N-insertions in productive TCRs than the approximately 650-donor mean. Because HLA typing was unavailable for some donors at each locus, only the typed subset was used in association tests. An association between a missense DCLRE1C variant and V-gene and J-gene trimming of TCR beta chains was found in a later genetic analysis and replicated in an independent cohort. Some IMGT-functional V segments, including TRBV6-2 and TRBV6-3, could not be distinguished by the 87-base-pair reads and were therefore excluded. Linkage disequilibrium might explain the correlated functional status among segregating V segments, but an unknown experimental factor could not be ruled out. The authors suggested that the approach could potentially be extended to other disease states and immunological phenotypes. At a false discovery rate of 0.05, a later analysis linked some 17,000 TCR beta sequences to specific HLA alleles. An earlier analysis of approximately 530 of the donors showed that most TCR beta V segments appeared in productive rearrangements either about 87% or about 30% of the time, which broadly matched IMGT annotations. In a later analysis, most CMV-associated TCR beta chains were found to appear HLA-restricted, with HLA associations seemingly driven largely by CMV exposure. A few of the identified cytomegalovirus-associated TCR beta chains were confirmed in vitro to be specific for cytomegalovirus antigens. In the study, some 160 TCR beta chains were listed as associated with cytomegalovirus.

Library prep was done by the immunoSEQ multiplex PCR assay. The multiplex PCR relied on a mix of 60 forward primers for TCR Vbeta segments and 13 reverse primers for TCR Jbeta segments. The CDR3 region of rearranged TCR beta genes was amplified from genomic DNA with a multiplex PCR assay. The amplified TCR beta libraries were sequenced on the Illumina HiSeq System as 87-base-pair reads. As for the authors' bioinformatics: A later analysis counted tens of millions of unique TCR beta chains across the 600 to 850 repertoires, and roughly 11 million of these chains were shared by at least two donors. To remove PCR and sequencing errors, raw reads were error-corrected and collapsed into unique sequences using a nearest-neighbor algorithm that merged closely related sequences. To assign V, D and J gene segments, CDR3 sequences were aligned to IMGT reference sequences. For a sequence to be retained, a match of at least six nucleotides was required to both a V gene segment and a J gene segment. A rearrangement counted as productive if the CDR3 had no stop codons and remained in frame with V and J, and every other rearrangement counted as non-productive. Following IMGT convention, CDR3 was defined as the stretch from the second conserved V-encoded cysteine up to the conserved J-encoded phenylalanine. The earlier analysis of 500 to 600 of the donors excluded sequences that lacked an unambiguous match to a single V gene segment. In an earlier analysis of approximately 590 of the donors, a V segment was called functional when productive rearrangements were above 56.7%, and segregating when the standard deviation between donors exceeded 5%. To diagnose cytomegalovirus status from the catalog of TCR beta chain sequences, a statistical classification framework was built. V and J gene assignment, in a later analysis, came from comparing TCR nucleotide sequences with IMGT/GENE-DB human TR gene sequences. A later analysis assigned CDR3 sequences and most-parsimonious VDJ recombination scenarios with the TCRdist pipeline. In a later analysis, each TCR beta chain was defined by its CDR3 amino acid sequence together with its V-gene family, and reads without a unique V-gene family were excluded. In a later analysis, around 600 highly shared, low-generation-probability nucleotide sequences were removed to address suspected cross-contamination and a sequencing artifact. For each public chain, a later analysis derived a clonal expansion index from normalized ranks of inferred template counts within each repertoire. A later analysis computed generation probabilities with a VDJ recombination model fitted to out-of-frame rearrangements, and checked the results against IGoR. A later analysis scored TCR-TCR, TCR-HLA and TCR-CMV co-occurrence with hypergeometric tests, applying a repertoire-size bias correction to TCR pairs. False discovery rates were estimated in a later analysis by permuting HLA or CMV assignments 20 times. In a later analysis, co-occurring TCRs were grouped using DBSCAN, with TCRdist sequence similarity added in when clustering inside HLA-allele-positive subsets. Co-occurrence clustering excluded repertoires with fewer than 30,000 or more than 120,000 public chains, plus five with anomalous nucleotide sharing. Not all clones reach the TCRdb copy of this immuneACCESS table, which keeps in-frame sequences only. Checked studies attribute under half of the gap to unresolved V genes and leave the rest unexplained. The DNA gave D and trimming, while V, J and clone size come from that table. Across this sample there are about 140,000 clones, with 73% seen only once. The ten largest clones add up to 13% to 15% of the sample.

As for this clone: Its antigen is not yet known. Nothing much larger sits one base from this clone, and base qualities are not available.

The CDR3 numbers 15 residues from cysteine through phenylalanine. Of the read, only the CDR3 DNA is kept; its 45 bases are in frame from base 1. V was cut back by 5 bases and J by 0 bases, leaving a gap of 12 bases between them. The germline V gene (reference sequence) provides CDR1 MNHEY and CDR2 SMNVEV. In total, approximately 690 healthy bone marrow donors made up the cohort. At the time of sampling, every cohort member was nominally healthy, though immune exposures that went unrecorded were likely present. CMV serostatus was recorded as positive for roughly 290 and negative for about 50% of the 666 cohort members, whereas no CMV serostatus was recorded for the donor in question. A peripheral blood sample was provided by each donor, and peripheral blood mononuclear cells were used for TCR beta sequencing. The Qiagen DNeasy Blood Extraction Kit was used to extract genomic DNA from the blood cell samples.

The specimen was PBMCs. The sequence is built from TRBV27 and TRBJ2-3; the D gene identity is not certain. This receptor was obtained from a human donor in good health. The encoded CDR3 is CASSASTVSTDTQYF. The DNA reads TGTGCCAGCAGTGCCTCTACCGTTAGCACAGATACGCAGTATTTT.